This TCR beta chain was identified during a study of OX40 agonist ivuxolimab in advanced cancers. This CDR3 region has 15 residues. Germline CDR1 is SGHKS and CDR2 is YYEKEE (reference sequence). V was trimmed by 0 bases and J by 0 bases, leaving 8 bases between them. Profiling relied on immunoSEQ multiplex PCR, and the TCRdb table lists in-frame clones only, not all of them. The table includes 55,000 to 70,000 clones, 84% detected once. This rearrangement joins TRBV5-5 to TRBJ2-3; the D gene is possibly TRBD1 (5 bases). Sequencing was performed on CD4+ or CD8+ T cells sorted from blood, taken in a trial of the OX40 agonist ivuxolimab. The receptor was derived from an adult with an advanced solid tumor such as melanoma, head and neck, liver or kidney cancer. This chain's CDR3 is CASSLEGISTDTQYF. The CDR3 DNA sequence: TGTGCCAGCAGCTTGGAGGGGATTAGCACAGATACGCAGTATTTT.